Listed below are T cell receptor beta chains from one sample, sequenced in a study of cytomegalovirus exposure and HLA in healthy donors. Sequencing was performed with immunoSEQ multiplex PCR; in TCRdb, only in-frame clones are kept and a portion is missing. The table has about 90,000 clones, more than 70% seen once. Source material: PBMCs. The source of these receptors is a woman under 30 in good health and CMV-seropositive. Each CDR3 is given with its conserved first and last residue. The D gene is left open where the match is weak. Size tells how often a clone was seen (once, few, many) or the class of an expanded clone, and some rows leave it out.

J: TRBJ1-2
V: TRBV7-8
size: NA
D: NA
CDR3: CASSLDRAGYTF
DNA: TGTGCCAGCAGCTTAGACAGGGCTGGCTACACCTTC

J: TRBJ2-3
V: TRBV5-1
size: NA
D: TRBD2
CDR3: CASSLVAGRASTDTQYF
DNA: TGCGCCAGCAGCTTGGTGGCAGGGAGGGCTAGCACAGATACGCAGTATTTT

J: TRBJ1-5
V: TRBV9
size: NA
D: NA
CDR3: CASSSQRRAENQPQHF
DNA: TGTGCCAGCAGCTCCCAGAGGAGGGCGGAGAATCAGCCCCAGCATTTT

J: TRBJ1-3
V: TRBV6-6
size: NA
D: NA
CDR3: CASSYSYGQGNTIYF
DNA: TGTGCCAGCAGTTACTCGTACGGACAGGGAAACACCATATATTTT

J: TRBJ2-4
V: TRBV7-2
size: NA
D: TRBD1
CDR3: CASSLRQGLAKNIQYF
DNA: TGTGCCAGCAGCTTGCGACAGGGGTTAGCCAAAAACATTCAGTACTTC

J: TRBJ2-1
V: TRBV27
size: few
D: NA
CDR3: CASSLMPLAYNEQFF
DNA: TGTGCCAGCAGTTTAATGCCGTTAGCCTACAATGAGCAGTTCTTC

J: TRBJ1-4
V: TRBV6-1
size: NA
D: TRBD1
CDR3: CASSRDRDNEKLFF
DNA: TGTGCCAGCAGTCGGGACAGGGATAATGAAAAACTGTTTTTT

J: TRBJ1-2
V: TRBV11-2
size: NA
D: TRBD1
CDR3: CASSPGTGNGYTF
DNA: TGTGCCAGCAGCCCCGGGACAGGGAATGGCTACACCTTC

J: TRBJ2-2
V: TRBV29-1
size: NA
D: NA
CDR3: CSFRGTGELFF
DNA: TGCAGCTTTCGGGGCACCGGGGAGCTGTTTTTT

J: TRBJ2-7
V: TRBV6-5
size: NA
D: NA
CDR3: CASRTPNRVSYEQYF
DNA: TGTGCCAGCAGGACACCGAACAGGGTGAGCTACGAGCAGTACTTC

J: TRBJ2-2
V: TRBV28
size: NA
D: NA
CDR3: CASSFWAGYTGELFF
DNA: TGTGCCAGCAGTTTTTGGGCAGGCTACACCGGGGAGCTGTTTTTT

J: TRBJ2-2
V: TRBV18
size: NA
D: TRBD1
CDR3: CASSPGTANTGELFF
DNA: TGTGCCAGCTCACCCGGGACAGCGAACACCGGGGAGCTGTTTTTT

J: TRBJ2-7
V: TRBV10-3
size: NA
D: TRBD2
CDR3: CAISGEGHEQYF
DNA: TGTGCCATCAGTGGGGAGGGCCACGAGCAGTACTTC

J: TRBJ2-7
V: TRBV19
size: NA
D: NA
CDR3: CASRMSVGAFYEQYF
DNA: TGTGCCAGTAGGATGAGCGTGGGGGCCTTTTACGAGCAGTACTTC

J: TRBJ1-2
V: TRBV6-6
size: NA
D: NA
CDR3: CASSPQVRYGYTF
DNA: TGTGCCAGCAGTCCCCAAGTTAGATATGGCTACACCTTC

J: TRBJ1-5
V: TRBV15
size: NA
D: TRBD1
CDR3: CATSREGTGGNQPQHF
DNA: TGTGCCACCAGCAGAGAAGGGACAGGGGGGAATCAGCCCCAGCATTTT

J: TRBJ2-1
V: TRBV5-1
size: NA
D: TRBD2
CDR3: CASSLASGGSSYNEQFF
DNA: TGCGCCAGCAGCTTGGCAAGCGGGGGGAGCTCCTACAATGAGCAGTTCTTC

J: TRBJ2-2
V: TRBV19
size: NA
D: NA
CDR3: CASSIQVTGELFF
DNA: TGTGCCAGTAGTATCCAGGTTACCGGGGAGCTGTTTTTT

J: TRBJ1-5
V: TRBV2
size: NA
D: NA
CDR3: CASSEALLGVQPQHF
DNA: TGTGCCAGCAGTGAAGCGCTTCTCGGGGTTCAGCCCCAGCATTTT

J: TRBJ1-2
V: TRBV18
size: NA
D: NA
CDR3: CASSTTENYGYTF
DNA: TGTGCCAGCTCAACGACAGAGAACTATGGCTACACCTTC

J: TRBJ2-3
V: TRBV18
size: once
D: TRBD1
CDR3: CASSPRTGGTDTQYF
DNA: TGTGCCAGCTCACCACGGACAGGGGGCACAGATACGCAGTATTTT

J: TRBJ1-1
V: TRBV18
size: NA
D: TRBD1
CDR3: CASSRTGPNTEAFF
DNA: TGTGCCAGCTCACGGACAGGGCCGAACACTGAAGCTTTCTTT

J: TRBJ1-3
V: TRBV11-3
size: NA
D: NA
CDR3: CASSQGSGNTIYF
DNA: TGTGCCAGCAGCCAGGGCAGTGGAAACACCATATATTTT

J: TRBJ2-1
V: TRBV5-1
size: NA
D: TRBD2
CDR3: CASRVAGGTYNEQFF
DNA: TGCGCCAGCAGGGTGGCGGGGGGAACCTACAATGAGCAGTTCTTC